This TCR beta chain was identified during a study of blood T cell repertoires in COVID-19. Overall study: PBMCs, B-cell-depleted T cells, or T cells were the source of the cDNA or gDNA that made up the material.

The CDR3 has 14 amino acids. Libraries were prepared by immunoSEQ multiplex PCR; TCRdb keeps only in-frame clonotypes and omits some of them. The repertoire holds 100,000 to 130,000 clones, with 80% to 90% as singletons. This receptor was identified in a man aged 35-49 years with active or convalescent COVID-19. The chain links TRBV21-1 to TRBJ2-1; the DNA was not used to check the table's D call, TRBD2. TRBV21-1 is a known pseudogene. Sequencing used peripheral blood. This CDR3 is CASSKMATGDEQFF. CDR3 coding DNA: TGTGCCAGCAGCAAAATGGCCACGGGGGATGAGCAGTTCTTC.